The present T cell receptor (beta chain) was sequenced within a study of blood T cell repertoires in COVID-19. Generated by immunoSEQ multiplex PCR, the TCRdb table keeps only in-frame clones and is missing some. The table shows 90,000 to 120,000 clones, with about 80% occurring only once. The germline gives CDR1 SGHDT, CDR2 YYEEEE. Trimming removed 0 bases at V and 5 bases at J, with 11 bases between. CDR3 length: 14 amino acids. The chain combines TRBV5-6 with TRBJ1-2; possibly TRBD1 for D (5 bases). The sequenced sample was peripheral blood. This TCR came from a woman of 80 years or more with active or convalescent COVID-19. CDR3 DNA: TGTGCCAGCAGCTTGGAAGCAGGGCCTTATGGCTACACCTTC. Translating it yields CASSLEAGPYGYTF.